This is a list of T cell receptor beta chains from one sample in a study of identical twins. TCRdb reprocessed the 5' RACE reads with MiXCR, giving one entry per CDR3 protein. The table shows 1.5 million to 2 million distinct CDR3 sequences, with about 32% occurring only once. The sequencing input was cord blood. Receptor source: a newborn girl in good health. The CDR3 runs from the conserved cysteine through the conserved F or W. The D gene is left open where the match is weak. Rows give clone size only sometimes, using once, few, many, or a class for an expanded clone.

D	V	J	size	DNA	CDR3
-	TRBV21-1	TRBJ2-3	-	TGTGCCAGCAGCAAATGTCGAGGCACAGATACGCAGTATTTT	CASSKCRGTDTQYF
-	TRBV5-1	TRBJ2-7	many	TGTGCCAGCAGCTTAGATCCCTCCTACGAGCAGTACTTC	CASSLDPSYEQYF
-	TRBV7-2	TRBJ1-5	-	TGTGCCAGCAGCTTAGGGGGGCTAGTACATCAGCCCCAGCATTTT	CASSLGGLVHQPQHF
-	TRBV2	TRBJ1-5	-	TGTGCCAGCAGTGTCGGGGCGAGGGGTAGCAATCAGCCCCAGCATTTT	CASSVGARGSNQPQHF
-	TRBV4-2	TRBJ2-7	-	TGTGCCAGCAGCCTGCCCCAGGAGATTGAGCAGTACTTC	CASSLPQEIEQYF
-	TRBV20-1	TRBJ1-6	-	TGCAGTGCTAGAAACGGATGGACCGATTCACCCCTCCACTTT	CSARNGWTDSPLHF
-	TRBV21-1	TRBJ2-3	few	TGTGCCAGCACCGGGACTAGCGGGAGATCCTCCCCCGTCACAGATACGCAGTATTTT	CASTGTSGRSSPVTDTQYF
-	TRBV10-3	TRBJ1-1	-	TGTGCCATCAGTGTAGGATCCCGGGACGGACTCCCTGAAGCTTTCTTT	CAISVGSRDGLPEAFF
-	TRBV11-2	TRBJ2-7	many	TGTGCCAGCAGCACTACATCCTCCTACGAGCAGTACTTC	CASSTTSSYEQYF
TRBD1	TRBV27	TRBJ1-2	few	TGTGCCTGCAGTCCACAGGGGGAGAACTATGGCTACACCTTC	CACSPQGENYGYTF
TRBD1	TRBV12-3/TRBV12-4	TRBJ1-5	-	TGTGCCAGCAGCCCCTCAGGGGGCGGGGGCAATCAGCCCCAGCATTTT	CASSPSGGGGNQPQHF
TRBD2	TRBV2	TRBJ2-3	-	TGTGCCAGCACCGGACTAGCGGGAGGGGGTACGCAGTATTTT	CASTGLAGGGTQYF
TRBD1	TRBV20-1	TRBJ1-2	-	TGCAGTGCTAGAGATCACAGGGGGTATGGCTACACCTTC	CSARDHRGYGYTF
TRBD1	TRBV9	TRBJ1-1	-	TGTGCCAGCAGCGTAGAGATCGACAGGGGGTACACTGAAGCTTTCTTT	CASSVEIDRGYTEAFF
-	TRBV10-3	TRBJ2-3	many	TGTGCCATCAGCCAGGGCGCGGTAAGCACAGATACGCAGTATTTT	CAISQGAVSTDTQYF
TRBD1	TRBV28	TRBJ1-4	-	TGTGCCAGCAGTTCGAGACGACAGGGGCGAGTTGTAGAAAAACTGTTTTTT	CASSSRRQGRVVEKLFF
TRBD2	TRBV20-1	TRBJ2-7	-	TGCAGTGCTAGAGACCGACTAGCGGGTGACTACGAGCAGTACTTC	CSARDRLAGDYEQYF
TRBD1	TRBV6-1	TRBJ2-3	few	TGTGCCAGCAGTGTTAGGACAGGGCTTCCTGGCACAGATACGCAGTATTTT	CASSVRTGLPGTDTQYF
TRBD2	TRBV10-2	TRBJ2-1	-	TGCGCCAGCAGTGATCCCCCTAGCGGGGGATACAATGAGCAGTTCTTC	CASSDPPSGGYNEQFF
TRBD1	TRBV28	TRBJ1-4	-	TGTGCCAGCAGTTTACCCAGGGGGTACGCAACTAATGAAAAACTGTTTTTT	CASSLPRGYATNEKLFF
-	TRBV18	TRBJ1-2	-	TGTGCCAGCTCACCATCAGGGAGGGGCTACACCTTC	CASSPSGRGYTF
-	TRBV28	TRBJ2-5	-	TGTGCCAGCAGTCCCAGACCGAGACAGGAGCAAGAGACCCAGTACTTC	CASSPRPRQEQETQYF
-	TRBV20-1	TRBJ1-2	-	TGCAGTGCTAGAGAACAGGATTTAAACTATGGCTACACCTTC	CSAREQDLNYGYTF
TRBD1	TRBV6-5	TRBJ2-5	-	TGTGCCAGCAGTTACTCCGGACAGGGACACAATGAGCAGTACTTC	CASSYSGQGHNEQYF